The next 31 T cell receptor beta chains were all read from a single sample in a study of cytomegalovirus exposure and HLA in healthy donors. TCRdb keeps only in-frame clones here, not all; method: immunoSEQ multiplex PCR. The table includes about 70,000 clones, about 93% detected once. Sequencing was performed on PBMCs. These receptors came from a woman younger than 35 in good health and CMV-seropositive.

V is TRBV4-1 and J is TRBJ1-2, with D perhaps TRBD1 (6 bases). Germline CDR1 is MGHRA and CDR2 is YSYEKL. The CDR3 consists of 15 residues. Trimming left V 5 bases short and J 8 bases short, with 21 bases between. CDR3 nucleotides: TGCGCCAGCAGCGAGGCCTGGGGGGGCGAAGAGGGCTACACCTTC. It yields the protein CASSEAWGGEEGYTF.

The V call is TRBV6-1, the J call TRBJ1-4; 9 nucleotides agree with TRBD1. The trim removed 6 bases at V and 7 bases at J, leaving 6 bases unmatched. Germline CDR1 MNHNS, CDR2 SASEGT. The length of the CDR3 is 14 residues. In DNA form, the CDR3 reads TGTGCCAGCAGGAAGGGACAGGGATTTGAAAAACTGTTTTTT. Amino acid sequence: CASRKGQGFEKLFF.

This clone is medium-sized within its sample. Within the sample, other DNA sequences also encode this same CDR3. This sequence joins TRBV5-1 and TRBJ1-2, with TRBD1 matching 7 bases. This CDR3 spans 14 amino acids. V gave up 4 bases and J gave up 2 bases; unmatched junction bases: 5. In germline, CDR1 is SGHRS, CDR2 YFSETQ. As DNA, the CDR3 is TGCGCCAGCAGCCTCGGACAGGCGAACTATGGCTACACCTTC. The encoded protein is CASSLGQANYGYTF.

V usage is TRBV6-1 and J usage is TRBJ2-7; TRBD2 matches at 7 bases. V shed 8 bases, J shed 11 bases, and the junction held 12 bases outside the gene matches. The CDR3 runs to 12 residues. The germline V gene has CDR1 MNHNS and CDR2 SASEGT. The CDR3 loop reads CASGYASGVKYF. CDR3 in DNA: TGTGCCAGCGGCTACGCTAGCGGAGTCAAGTACTTC.

This clone was observed a few times. The chain links TRBV19 to TRBJ1-4; the D is unclear. CDR3 size: 13 residues. CDR1 is LNHDA and CDR2 is SQIVND in the germline V gene (reference sequence). The chain's CDR3 is CATKGATNEKLFF. CDR3 nucleotides: TGTGCTACCAAGGGAGCAACTAATGAAAAACTGTTTTTT.

The chain is built from TRBV27 and TRBJ2-1; D perhaps matches TRBD1 (6 bases). Germline CDR1 reads MNHEY; CDR2 reads SMNVEV (reference sequence). There are 15 residues in the CDR3. The V end lost 7 bases, the J end lost 5 bases, and 18 bases lay between the germline ends. CDR3: CASTSGGQHHNEQFF. The CDR3 DNA is TGTGCCAGCACCTCTGGGGGACAACACCACAATGAGCAGTTCTTC.

V is TRBV30 and J is TRBJ2-1, with D tentatively TRBD1 (5 bases). The CDR3 runs 12 residues. Trimming stripped 5 bases from V and 5 bases from J, with 10 bases between. Germline V gene sequence: CDR1 GTSNPN, CDR2 SVGIG (reference sequence). The CDR3 sequence: CAWSQVNNEQFF. CDR3 in DNA: TGTGCCTGGTCACAGGTAAACAATGAGCAGTTCTTC.

This clone was seen a single time. This chain connects TRBV5-6 to TRBJ1-2, with 10 bases identical to TRBD1. V dropped 5 bases and J dropped 7; count of bases not matched to a gene: 5. Germline V gives CDR1 SGHDT, CDR2 YYEEEE. The CDR3 is made up of 13 amino acids. The CDR3 sequence: CASSSGQGGGYTF. CDR3 sequence (DNA): TGTGCCAGCAGTTCCGGACAGGGGGGTGGCTACACCTTC.

The chain is built from TRBV4-2 and TRBJ2-7; TRBD1 matches 9 bases. V lost 4 bases and J lost 4; bases outside the gene matches: 8. Germline loops: CDR1 LGHNA, CDR2 YNFKEQ. This CDR3 is 15 amino acids long. CDR3 sequence (DNA): TGTGCCAGCAGCCGCGGCCCGGGGACAGGGTACGAGCAGTACTTC. Translating it yields CASSRGPGTGYEQYF.

The chain uses TRBV7-6 and TRBJ1-5; 7 bases are a match to TRBD1. CDR3 length: 14 residues. V lost 5 bases and J lost 5; bases outside the gene matches: 6. Germline lookup yields CDR1 SGHVS and CDR2 FNYEAQ. The CDR3 sequence: CASSPGQVDQPQHF. The DNA of the CDR3 is TGTGCCAGCAGCCCTGGACAGGTGGATCAGCCCCAGCATTTT.

V usage is TRBV19 and J usage is TRBJ1-2; D might be TRBD1 (6 bases). V dropped 6 bases and J dropped 2 bases, with 16 bases sitting between them. CDR3 length equals 15 residues. CDR1 and CDR2 (germline): LNHDA, SQIVND (reference sequence). CDR3 sequence reads: CASSPGTLLNYGYTF. In nucleotides, the CDR3 is TGTGCCAGTAGCCCCGGGACACTACTAAACTATGGCTACACCTTC.

The chain recombines TRBV14 with TRBJ1-6, with TRBD1 as a possible D gene (5 bases). This CDR3 is built from 15 residues. V was pared by 2 bases and J by 6 bases, with 11 bases between. Germline V gene sequence: CDR1 SGHDN, CDR2 FVKESK. CDR3: CASSQFAGGNSPLHF. CDR3 DNA sequence: TGTGCCAGCAGCCAATTTGCCGGGGGTAATTCACCCCTCCACTTT. Full variable domain (missing parts from reference TRBV14 and TRBJ1-6): EAGVTQFPSHSVIEKGQTVTLRCDPISGHDNLYWYRRVMGKEIKFLLHFVKESKQDESGMPNNRFLAERTGGTYSTLKVQPAELEDSGVYFCASSQFAGGNSPLHFGNGTRLTVT.

The genes are TRBV6-4 and TRBJ2-1; 11 nucleotides match TRBD2. With V trimmed by 4 bases and J by 3 bases, 2 bases remained unmatched. The germline V gene encodes CDR1 MRHNA and CDR2 SNTAGT. The CDR3 runs 15 residues. Written as DNA, the CDR3 is TGTGCCAGCAGTGTCCTAGCGGGGGGCTACAATGAGCAGTTCTTC. Translated: CASSVLAGGYNEQFF.

The chain joins TRBV19 to TRBJ2-7; 10 bases map to TRBD2. This CDR3 region has 16 residues. Germline trimming cut 2 bases from V and 0 bases from J; bases unmatched to any gene: 4. Germline V gives CDR1 LNHDA, CDR2 SQIVND (reference sequence). CDR3 DNA: TGTGCCAGTAGTATACTAGCGGGGGCGAGCTCCTACGAGCAGTACTTC. Translation: CASSILAGASSYEQYF.

This rearrangement joins TRBV5-1 to TRBJ1-3; unclear D gene. Germline CDR1 SGHRS, CDR2 YFSETQ. V shed 0 bases and J shed 8 bases, with 9 bases lying between them. The CDR3 is 13 amino acids. The CDR3 DNA sequence: TGCGCCAGCAGCTTGGGACTTCGAGACACCATATATTTT. Amino acid sequence: CASSLGLRDTIYF. The whole variable domain, filled in from reference TRBV5-1 and TRBJ1-3, reads KAGVTQTPRYLIKTRGQQVTLSCSPISGHRSVSWYQQTPGQGLQFLFEYFSETQRNKGNFPGRFSGRQFSNSRSEMNVSTLELGDSALYLCASSLGLRDTIYFGEGSWLTVV.

The J gene is TRBJ2-3, the V gene TRBV9, with 11 bases that match TRBD2. The CDR3 loop spans 17 amino acids. The germline CDR1 and CDR2 sequences are SGDLS and YYNGEE. Losses at the gene ends were 0 bases for V and 5 bases for J; bases not matched to a gene: 8. CDR3 amino acids: CASSVAVSGRGQDTQYF. The CDR3 DNA reads TGTGCCAGCAGCGTAGCAGTTAGCGGGAGGGGCCAAGATACGCAGTATTTT.

The J gene is TRBJ1-2, the V gene TRBV6-1; 8 bases are a match to TRBD1. The CDR3 is 14 residues long. Germline CDR1 and CDR2: MNHNS and SASEGT. Germline trimming cut 8 bases from V and 5 bases from J; bases unmatched to any gene: 10. Here the CDR3 DNA reads TGTGCCAGCGAAGATGGACAGGGAATATATGGCTACACCTTC. This codes for CASEDGQGIYGYTF.

The chain links TRBV19 to TRBJ1-1; D is ambiguous. Germline V gene data show CDR1 as LNHDA and CDR2 as SQIVND (reference sequence). The CDR3 is 12 amino acids. With 3 bases removed from V and 1 base from J, the gap between germline ends came to 3 bases. CDR3 nucleotides: TGTGCCAGTAGTATCGGGAACACTGAAGCTTTCTTT. Translated: CASSIGNTEAFF.

The chain has TRBV27 and TRBJ2-5, with 9 bases aligning to TRBD1. Germline CDR1 and CDR2: MNHEY and SMNVEV (reference sequence). Losses at the gene ends were 5 bases for V and 4 bases for J; bases not matched to a gene: 8. CDR3 length: 15 residues. CDR3 amino acids: CASSAGTGYGETQYF. Written as DNA, the CDR3 is TGTGCCAGCAGTGCCGGGACAGGGTACGGAGAGACCCAGTACTTC.

The CDR3 region has the DNA TGTGCCAGCAGCGCCCTCGGACTCAATGAGCAGTTCTTC. Translating gives CASSALGLNEQFF. The chain employs TRBV7-9 and TRBJ2-1, with a tentative D call TRBD2 (5 bases). Germline V gene data show CDR1 as SEHNR and CDR2 as FQNEAQ (reference sequence). V gave up 5 bases and J gave up 6 bases, with 11 bases separating them. The CDR3 is made up of 13 amino acids.

The chain uses TRBV5-1 and TRBJ2-7; D call uncertain. Germline-derived CDR1 and CDR2 are SGHRS and YFSETQ. This CDR3 spans 13 amino acids. Trimming cost V 1 base and J 3 bases, with 8 bases left between them. The CDR3 spells CASSLRFGYEQYF. The CDR3 nucleotides read TGCGCCAGCAGCTTGAGATTCGGCTACGAGCAGTACTTC. The full variable domain, with the rest looked up from reference TRBV5-1 and TRBJ2-7, is KAGVTQTPRYLIKTRGQQVTLSCSPISGHRSVSWYQQTPGQGLQFLFEYFSETQRNKGNFPGRFSGRQFSNSRSEMNVSTLELGDSALYLCASSLRFGYEQYFGPGTRLTVT.

The J gene is TRBJ1-1, the V gene TRBV30; D ambiguous. CDR1 is GTSNPN, CDR2 SVGIG, per germline (reference sequence). The CDR3 contains 12 residues. V dropped 4 bases and J dropped 4 bases, with 10 bases sitting between them. The CDR3 loop is CAWKREITEAFF. The CDR3 DNA sequence: TGTGCCTGGAAGAGGGAGATCACTGAAGCTTTCTTT.

V and J are TRBV7-2 and TRBJ2-6; a weak D match, TRBD1 (5 bases). CDR3 length: 17 amino acids. In germline, CDR1 is SGHTA, CDR2 FQGNSA. Between the trimmed V and J ends, which lost 1 base and 12 bases, there was a span of 22 bases. CDR3 region: CASSLGGPLGWVAVLTF. DNA for the CDR3: TGTGCCAGCAGCTTAGGGGGCCCATTGGGGTGGGTCGCCGTCCTGACTTTC.

In its sample, this clone was seen once. The CDR3 coding sequence is TGTGCCAGCAGCCCCTTAGCGGGGGGGCCCAATGAGCAGTTCTTC. Translation gives CASSPLAGGPNEQFF. The chain uses TRBV4-2 and TRBJ2-1; 11 nucleotides line up with TRBD2. The V gene's germline CDR1 is LGHNA and CDR2 YNFKEQ. The V segment lost 4 bases and the J segment 6 bases; nucleotides outside the gene matches: 5. This CDR3 has 15 residues.

Details on this clone: The junction shows a germline mismatch at one end, possibly a read error. The chain is built from TRBV7-7 and TRBJ1-1; unclear D gene. CDR1 is SSHAT, CDR2 FNYEAQ, per germline (reference sequence). CDR3 length: 13 amino acids. The CDR3 sequence is CASSTDMNTEAFF. The CDR3 bases are TGTGCTAGCAGCACCGACATGAACACTGAAGCTTTCTTT.

The chain's CDR3 is CASSPDRAGGTETQYF. The CDR3 DNA reads TGTGCCAGCAGCCCCGACCGAGCGGGGGGTACGGAGACCCAGTACTTC. The gene calls are TRBV11-2 and TRBJ2-5; 9 bases fit TRBD2. Trimming took 5 bases from V and 5 from J; bases not matched to a gene: 12. Per germline, CDR1 SGHAT and CDR2 FQNNGV. There are 16 residues in the CDR3.

This clone was counted once. The chain recombines TRBV6-6 with TRBJ1-5; 7 nucleotides align to TRBD1. V gave up 7 bases and J gave up 2 bases; unmatched junction bases: 5. The length of the CDR3 is 14 residues. Germline CDR1 and CDR2: MNHNY and SVGAGI (reference sequence). CDR3 nucleotides: TGTGCCAGCACGGGAACAGGGGGCAATCAGCCCCAGCATTTT. Translating it yields CASTGTGGNQPQHF.

The chain couples TRBV18 to TRBJ1-3; 7 nucleotides align to TRBD1. The CDR3 spans 14 residues. The J segment lost 4 bases and the V segment lost 2 bases, leaving 2 bases of the junction unmatched. From germline, CDR1 is KGHSH and CDR2 LQKENI. The CDR3 region is CASSPDRAGNTIYF. The CDR3 DNA reads TGTGCCAGCTCACCAGACAGGGCCGGAAACACCATATATTTT.

This rearrangement joins TRBV5-1 to TRBJ2-2, with a possible D match to TRBD2 (6 bases). V was pared by 3 bases and J by 6 bases, with 24 bases between. The germline CDR1 and CDR2 sequences are SGHRS and YFSETQ. The CDR3 has 18 residues. The CDR3 coding sequence is TGCGCCAGCAGCTCCCTGAAAGAGGTACTAGCTGAGGCCGGGGAGCTGTTTTTT. Amino acid sequence: CASSSLKEVLAEAGELFF.

The chain employs TRBV23-1 and TRBJ2-7, with 11 positions matching TRBD1. TRBV23-1 is known as an ORF, though its function is uncertain. The J segment lost 4 bases and the V segment lost 0 bases, leaving 2 bases of the junction unmatched. The CDR3 loop spans 15 amino acids. CDR3 nucleotide sequence: TGCGCCAGCAGTCAATCGGACAGGGGGCAGTACGAGCAGTACTTC. As protein: CASSQSDRGQYEQYF.

The rearrangement links TRBV2 to TRBJ2-7; TRBD2 might be the D (5 bases). The CDR3 length is 13 residues. V lost 7 bases and J lost 6, with 16 bases in between. Per the germline V gene, CDR1 is SNHLY and CDR2 is FYNNEI. As DNA, the CDR3 is TGTGCCAGCAACGGACTCCCCCGAGCCGAGCAGTACTTC. Amino acid sequence: CASNGLPRAEQYF.